This TCR beta chain was captured in a study of OX40 agonist ivuxolimab in advanced cancers. Method: immunoSEQ multiplex PCR; TCRdb's copy keeps in-frame clones and lacks some. The repertoire has about 53,000 clones, 79% of them found once; the top ten carry about 1%. This CDR3 is 15 amino acids long. V gave up 0 bases and J gave up 5 bases; unmatched junction bases: 6. Germline V gene lookup returns CDR1 SGHRS and CDR2 YFSETQ. The sample consisted of CD4+ or CD8+ T cells sorted from blood, taken in a trial of the OX40 agonist ivuxolimab. This receptor was identified in an adult with an advanced solid tumor such as melanoma, head and neck, liver or kidney cancer. The chain has TRBV5-1 and TRBJ2-5, with 8 positions matching TRBD1. CDR3 in amino acids: CASSLAGGVWETQYF. As DNA, the CDR3 is TGCGCCAGCAGCTTGGCAGGGGGCGTTTGGGAGACCCAGTACTTC.